This T cell receptor (beta chain) emerged from a study of shared clonotypes between healthy human individuals. As for this clone: The antigen is not known.

Overall study results and limits: Rarefaction analysis demonstrated incomplete sorted-subset sequencing notwithstanding large depth. Donor clonotype sharing was expected to depend on sequencing depth. Sharing across four donors was highest in naive CD4 (around 5%) and lowest in memory CD8 (about 0.4%).

Germline CDR1 is MDHEN and CDR2 is SYDVKM. V gave up 4 bases and J gave up 12 bases, with 13 bases separating them. The CDR3 totals 12 residues. Sorted subsets were amplified in replicate PCRs using 200 to 250 ng DNA, 25,000 to 30,000 T cell genomes. Libraries were prepared by immunoSEQ multiplex PCR; TCRdb keeps only in-frame clonotypes and omits some of them. The sample yields over a million clones, about three quarters seen once. This rearrangement joins TRBV28 to TRBJ2-1, with D perhaps TRBD2 (5 bases). Sequencing was carried out using memory CD4+ T cells sorted from blood. Regarding subset: CD45RA-negative fraction. The clonotype was recovered from a man in his late teens or twenties in good health. CDR3 coding DNA: TGTGCCAGCAGTTGGGTGGGAGAAGGGCAGTTCTTC. Translation gives CASSWVGEGQFF.